These 18 T cell receptor beta chains were sequenced from one sample in a study of identical twins. TCRdb re-called the 5' RACE reads through MiXCR, storing one row per CDR3 protein. Of about 730,000 distinct CDR3 sequences listed, 21% are singletons. These same records also appear under a second study, on T cells expressing NK-cell markers.

Sequencing was done on a sample of PBMCs. These receptors were obtained from a woman between 18 and 29 years old in good health.

This clonotype was observed a few times. The chain couples TRBV4-3 to TRBJ2-7; a possible D gene is TRBD1 (6 bases). Trimming took 1 base from V and 5 from J, leaving 12 bases between them. The CDR3 contains 14 residues. Germline values: CDR1 LGHNA, CDR2 YSLEER. Here the CDR3 DNA reads TGCGCCAGCAGCCAAGGACAGGCTAGGCACGAGCAGTACTTC. Protein product: CASSQGQARHEQYF.

V usage is TRBV12-3 or TRBV12-4 and J usage is TRBJ1-6; TRBD1 matches at 8 bases. V lost 5 bases, J lost 6 bases, and 6 bases stayed unmatched. This CDR3 is built from 15 residues. Here the CDR3 reads CASSLRDRSNSPLHF. The CDR3 DNA follows: TGTGCCAGCAGTCTACGGGACAGGAGTAATTCACCCCTCCACTTT.

This chain uses TRBV12-3 or TRBV12-4 with TRBJ2-5, with 8 bases matching TRBD2. The trim removed 6 bases at V and 0 bases at J, leaving 6 bases unmatched. The CDR3 has 15 amino acids. CDR3 DNA sequence: TGTGCCAGCAGCGATCCTAGCGGGTACCAAGAGACCCAGTACTTC. This codes for CASSDPSGYQETQYF.

The chain carries TRBV20-1 and TRBJ1-1, with TRBD1 identical over 11 bases. Germline V lookup: CDR1 DFQATT, CDR2 SNEGSKA (reference sequence). The CDR3 has 13 residues. V lost 7 bases to trimming and J lost 4 bases; unmatched junction nucleotides: 5. The CDR3 protein is CSGRDRGITEAFF. For the CDR3, the DNA is TGCAGTGGTAGGGACAGGGGGATCACTGAAGCTTTCTTT.

This clonotype was observed a few times. The rearrangement joins TRBV20-1 to TRBJ1-5, with a possible D match to TRBD1 (5 bases). The CDR3 loop spans 16 amino acids. CDR1 and CDR2 (germline): DFQATT, SNEGSKA (reference sequence). V lost 3 bases to trimming and J lost 2 bases, with 17 bases between them. The CDR3 spells CSASPPGPGGNQPQHF. In DNA form, the CDR3 reads TGCAGTGCTAGTCCTCCGGGACCTGGGGGCAATCAGCCCCAGCATTTT.

The rearrangement uses TRBV6-5 and TRBJ2-5, with D perhaps given as TRBD1 or TRBD2 (6 bases each). The germline gives CDR1 MNHEY, CDR2 SVGAGI. V shed 0 bases and J shed 9 bases, with 11 bases lying between them. The CDR3 is 13 residues long. CDR3 sequence: CASSYSRRGPQYF. In nucleotides, the CDR3 is TGTGCCAGCAGTTACTCGCGTCGGGGGCCCCAGTACTTC.

The sample holds a few counts of this clonotype. The J gene is TRBJ2-1, the V gene TRBV12-3 or TRBV12-4; 7 bases are shared with TRBD2. This CDR3 comprises 14 residues. The ends lost 2 bases at V and 5 bases at J; junction bases unmatched: 3. The CDR3: CASSLLAEHNEQFF. The CDR3 DNA follows: TGTGCCAGCAGTTTACTAGCGGAGCACAATGAGCAGTTCTTC.

The V call is TRBV3-1, the J call TRBJ2-5, with TRBD2 matching over 8 bases. Losses at the gene ends were 3 bases for V and 1 base for J; bases not matched to a gene: 4. The CDR3 contains 15 residues. CDR1 is LGHDT and CDR2 is YNNKEL in the germline V gene (reference sequence). CDR3 DNA: TGTGCCAGCAGCCAGCTTCTAGCGGGCCAAGAGACCCAGTACTTC. This gives the protein CASSQLLAGQETQYF.

This chain connects TRBV11-2 to TRBJ1-6; tentatively, D is TRBD1 (5 bases). This CDR3 spans 16 amino acids. Germline V CDR1 and CDR2: SGHAT, FQNNGV. With 1 base removed from V and 5 bases from J, the gap between germline ends came to 12 bases. Here the CDR3 reads CASSLVWDLDNSPLHF. CDR3 in DNA: TGTGCCAGCAGCTTAGTTTGGGACTTGGATAATTCACCCCTCCACTTT.

This clonotype was seen ten or more times. This sequence joins TRBV7-9 and TRBJ2-1; TRBD2 aligns across 10 bases. The germline CDR1 and CDR2 sequences are SEHNR and FQNEAQ (reference sequence). V shed 2 bases and J 9 bases; nucleotides not matched to a gene: 10. CDR3 length: 16 residues. CDR3 region: CASSLPSGRARGEQFF. The DNA of the CDR3 is TGTGCCAGCAGCTTACCCAGCGGGAGGGCCCGGGGTGAGCAGTTCTTC. Using reference TRBV7-9 and TRBJ2-1 for the parts outside the CDR3, the full variable domain is DTGVSQNPRHKITKRGQNVTFRCDPISEHNRLYWYRQTLGQGPEFLTYFQNEAQLEKSRLLSDRFSAERPKGSFSTLEIQRTEQGDSAMYLCASSLPSGRARGEQFFGPGTRLTVL.

CDR3 protein: CASSDLTSGWNNEQFF. CDR3 sequence (DNA): TGTGCCAGCAGTGACCTTACTAGCGGGTGGAACAATGAGCAGTTCTTC. V and J are TRBV6-2 or TRBV6-3 and TRBJ2-1, with 9 nucleotides matching TRBD2. CDR3 size: 16 residues. The junction had 10 bases not matched to a gene; V was cut back by 5 bases and J by 5 bases. Germline V CDR1 and CDR2: MNHEY, SVGEGT.

The chain combines TRBV6-2 or TRBV6-3 with TRBJ2-4, with TRBD1 as a possible D gene (6 bases). Germline V gene sequence: CDR1 MNHEY, CDR2 SVGEGT. Trimming took off 2 bases at V and 8 bases at J, with 16 bases between the two ends. CDR3 length: 15 residues. As DNA, the CDR3 is TGTGCCAGCAGTTACGGAACAGGGAGCAGATACATTCAGTACTTC. Translation gives CASSYGTGSRYIQYF.

V and J are TRBV6-1 and TRBJ2-1; TRBD2 agrees at 9 bases. Germline loops: CDR1 MNHNS, CDR2 SASEGT. Trimming at V came to 5 bases and at J to 3 bases, leaving 17 bases not matched to a gene. The CDR3 loop spans 19 amino acids. The CDR3 region is CASSPRGGSGRALYNEQFF. The CDR3 DNA reads TGTGCCAGCAGTCCTCGGGGGGGTAGCGGGAGAGCCCTCTACAATGAGCAGTTCTTC.

The V and J genes are TRBV12-3 or TRBV12-4 and TRBJ1-1; D call uncertain. V lost 7 bases, J lost 10 bases, and 10 bases lay in between. This CDR3 region has 10 residues. The CDR3 sequence is CASTPSGAFF. The CDR3 nucleotides are TGTGCCAGCACTCCTTCGGGAGCTTTCTTT.

This clonotype was detected a few times. The chain is built from TRBV7-2 and TRBJ2-7; a weak D match, TRBD2 (5 bases). From germline, CDR1 is SGHTA and CDR2 FQGNSA. Trimming removed 1 base at V and 7 bases at J, with 14 bases between. The CDR3 length is 14 residues. CDR3 coding DNA: TGTGCCAGCAGCTTAGGTGTGGCGGGCGGAGAGCAGTACTTC. Amino acid sequence: CASSLGVAGGEQYF.

This clonotype was seen a handful of times. The chain couples TRBV27 to TRBJ1-2, with 7 bases lining up with TRBD1. The CDR3 sequence is 15 residues long. The V gene's germline CDR1 is MNHEY and CDR2 SMNVEV (reference sequence). V was pared by 4 bases and J by 8 bases, with 13 bases of the junction left unmatched. CDR3 bases: TGTGCCAGCAGTTCCCTACAGACAGGGTATGGAGGCTACACCTTC. This codes for CASSSLQTGYGGYTF.

This clonotype appeared many times. The V and J genes are TRBV24-1 and TRBJ2-3; the D gene could be TRBD1 or TRBD2 (6 bases each). Germline V gene lookup returns CDR1 KGHDR and CDR2 SFDVKD. CDR3 size: 16 residues. V lost 3 bases to trimming and J lost 5 bases, with 17 bases between them. In DNA, the CDR3 is TGTGCCACCAGTGATCCCTCCCCGGGGGCAGGAGATACGCAGTATTTT. Translation gives CATSDPSPGAGDTQYF.

This chain connects TRBV27 to TRBJ2-7; D is ambiguous. Trimming shortened V by 5 bases and J by 5 bases, and 13 bases separated the two germline ends. Germline values: CDR1 MNHEY, CDR2 SMNVEV (reference sequence). CDR3 length: 13 residues. The CDR3 DNA follows: TGTGCCAGCAGTCTTTTTGTGGGTGACGAGCAGTACTTC. This gives the protein CASSLFVGDEQYF.